This is a list of T cell receptor beta chains from one sample in a study of blood T cell repertoires in COVID-19. The method was immunoSEQ multiplex PCR; TCRdb's version includes in-frame clones alone and lacks a portion of them. Here the sample spans 180,000 or so clones, roughly 86% being singletons. The specimen was peripheral blood. These TCRs come from a man aged 18 to 29 with active or convalescent COVID-19. Each CDR3 is given with its conserved first and last residue. Fields, in order: J gene, clone size, D gene, V gene, CDR3 protein, CDR3 DNA. D genes are given only for firm matches. Not every row has a clone size; where given, it reads once, few, many or a size class.

j_call: TRBJ2-1
clone_size: NA
d_call: TRBD2
v_call: TRBV19
cdr3_aa: CASSIRGLAGPSYNEQFF
cdr3_nt: TGTGCCAGTAGTATAAGGGGACTAGCGGGCCCCTCCTACAATGAGCAGTTCTTC

j_call: TRBJ1-1
clone_size: few
d_call: TRBD1
v_call: TRBV30
cdr3_aa: CAWIRQGATQNTEAFF
cdr3_nt: TGTGCCTGGATCAGACAGGGGGCTACACAGAACACTGAAGCTTTCTTT

j_call: TRBJ2-7
clone_size: NA
d_call: NA
v_call: TRBV29-1
cdr3_aa: CSSKSGTKGEQYF
cdr3_nt: TGCAGCTCAAAATCCGGGACAAAGGGCGAGCAGTACTTC

j_call: TRBJ2-3
clone_size: NA
d_call: NA
v_call: TRBV9
cdr3_aa: CASSDSLRDSRTDTQYF
cdr3_nt: TGTGCCAGCAGTGACTCGCTCCGGGACTCCCGTACAGATACGCAGTATTTT

j_call: TRBJ2-1
clone_size: NA
d_call: NA
v_call: TRBV9
cdr3_aa: CASSVWGDYNEQFF
cdr3_nt: TGTGCCAGCAGCGTGTGGGGGGATTACAATGAGCAGTTCTTC

j_call: TRBJ1-5
clone_size: NA
d_call: TRBD1
v_call: TRBV5-3
cdr3_aa: CARSLGRTGGFHQPQHF
cdr3_nt: TGTGCCAGAAGCTTAGGACGGACAGGGGGATTTCATCAGCCCCAGCATTTT

j_call: TRBJ1-3
clone_size: NA
d_call: NA
v_call: TRBV9
cdr3_aa: CASSVGLGLAGNTIYF
cdr3_nt: TGTGCCAGCAGCGTAGGCCTCGGGTTGGCGGGAAACACCATATATTTT

j_call: TRBJ2-7
clone_size: NA
d_call: TRBD2
v_call: TRBV7-8
cdr3_aa: CASSTRTSGGYEQYF
cdr3_nt: TGTGCCAGCAGCACAAGGACTAGCGGGGGCTACGAGCAGTACTTC

j_call: TRBJ1-2
clone_size: NA
d_call: TRBD1
v_call: TRBV14
cdr3_aa: CASSQASRDREGYTF
cdr3_nt: TGTGCCAGCAGCCAAGCTTCCCGGGACAGGGAGGGCTACACCTTC

j_call: TRBJ1-2
clone_size: NA
d_call: TRBD1
v_call: TRBV5-1
cdr3_aa: CASSLQGATGYGYTF
cdr3_nt: TGCGCCAGCAGCTTACAGGGGGCAACCGGCTATGGCTACACCTTC

j_call: TRBJ1-6
clone_size: NA
d_call: TRBD1
v_call: TRBV2
cdr3_aa: CASRDRNSPLHF
cdr3_nt: TGTGCCAGCCGGGACAGAAACTCACCCCTCCACTTT

j_call: TRBJ2-1
clone_size: NA
d_call: TRBD2
v_call: TRBV19
cdr3_aa: CASSSPTSGRSYNEQFF
cdr3_nt: TGTGCCAGTAGTTCACCGACTAGCGGGAGATCCTACAATGAGCAGTTCTTC

j_call: TRBJ2-3
clone_size: NA
d_call: NA
v_call: TRBV4-3
cdr3_aa: CASSQDASETDTQYF
cdr3_nt: TGCGCCAGCAGCCAAGATGCGTCCGAGACAGATACGCAGTATTTT

j_call: TRBJ2-2
clone_size: NA
d_call: TRBD2
v_call: TRBV2
cdr3_aa: CASRVAGGNTGELFF
cdr3_nt: TGTGCCAGCAGAGTAGCGGGGGGAAACACCGGGGAGCTGTTTTTT

j_call: TRBJ2-3
clone_size: NA
d_call: NA
v_call: TRBV7-2
cdr3_aa: CASSLASGLTDTQYF
cdr3_nt: TGTGCCAGCAGCTTAGCTAGCGGACTCACAGATACGCAGTATTTT

j_call: TRBJ2-1
clone_size: NA
d_call: NA
v_call: TRBV13
cdr3_aa: CASSPGVNNEQFF
cdr3_nt: TGTGCCAGCAGCCCGGGGGTCAACAATGAGCAGTTCTTC

j_call: TRBJ2-2
clone_size: once
d_call: TRBD2
v_call: TRBV11-2
cdr3_aa: CASSFPASGITGELFF
cdr3_nt: TGTGCCAGCAGCTTCCCGGCTAGCGGGATCACCGGGGAGCTGTTTTTT

j_call: TRBJ2-7
clone_size: once
d_call: NA
v_call: TRBV9
cdr3_aa: CASSVSAGGYEQYF
cdr3_nt: TGTGCCAGCAGCGTCTCCGCCGGAGGCTACGAGCAGTACTTC

j_call: TRBJ2-2
clone_size: once
d_call: NA
v_call: TRBV19
cdr3_aa: CASGGVWGRRNTGELFF
cdr3_nt: TGTGCCAGTGGCGGGGTTTGGGGGAGGAGGAACACCGGGGAGCTGTTTTTT

j_call: TRBJ2-3
clone_size: once
d_call: NA
v_call: TRBV24-1
cdr3_aa: CATSDSTTANTDTQYF
cdr3_nt: TGTGCCACCAGTGATTCAACGACAGCCAACACAGATACGCAGTATTTT

j_call: TRBJ2-6
clone_size: NA
d_call: NA
v_call: TRBV10-3
cdr3_aa: CAISETNTGSANSGANVLTF
cdr3_nt: TGTGCCATCAGTGAGACCAATACAGGGTCTGCAAACTCTGGGGCCAACGTCCTGACTTTC

j_call: TRBJ1-3
clone_size: NA
d_call: NA
v_call: TRBV4-1
cdr3_aa: CASSQDQPGSGNTIYF
cdr3_nt: TGCGCCAGCAGCCAAGATCAACCGGGCTCTGGAAACACCATATATTTT

j_call: TRBJ2-1
clone_size: NA
d_call: TRBD1
v_call: TRBV10-3
cdr3_aa: CAISGQGSSYNEQFF
cdr3_nt: TGTGCCATCAGTGGACAGGGTAGTTCCTACAATGAGCAGTTCTTC

j_call: TRBJ2-3
clone_size: NA
d_call: NA
v_call: TRBV5-6
cdr3_aa: CASSTLVTDTQYF
cdr3_nt: TGTGCCAGCAGCACCCTAGTCACAGATACGCAGTATTTT

j_call: TRBJ2-1
clone_size: NA
d_call: TRBD2
v_call: TRBV9
cdr3_aa: CASSVVPRGTYNEQFF
cdr3_nt: TGTGCCAGCAGCGTAGTTCCGCGGGGGACCTACAATGAGCAGTTCTTC

j_call: TRBJ1-5
clone_size: NA
d_call: NA
v_call: TRBV30
cdr3_aa: CAWSTGGVRPQHF
cdr3_nt: TGTGCCTGGAGCACCGGCGGAGTCCGGCCCCAGCATTTT

j_call: TRBJ2-7
clone_size: once
d_call: NA
v_call: TRBV12-3/TRBV12-4
cdr3_aa: CASSSDFYEQYF
cdr3_nt: TGTGCCAGCAGTTCGGACTTCTACGAGCAGTACTTC

j_call: TRBJ2-7
clone_size: NA
d_call: TRBD2
v_call: TRBV6-4
cdr3_aa: CASSDPGTSGYEQYF
cdr3_nt: TGTGCCAGCAGTGACCCGGGGACTAGCGGGTACGAGCAGTACTTC

j_call: TRBJ2-3
clone_size: few
d_call: TRBD2
v_call: TRBV6-5
cdr3_aa: CASASGGPSTDTQYF
cdr3_nt: TGTGCCAGCGCTAGCGGGGGCCCTAGCACAGATACGCAGTATTTT

j_call: TRBJ1-6
clone_size: NA
d_call: NA
v_call: TRBV4-1
cdr3_aa: CASSQDVTANSPLHF
cdr3_nt: TGCGCCAGCAGCCAAGATGTGACAGCGAATTCACCCCTCCACTTT